The entry below describes one T cell receptor beta chain. Its matching antigen is unknown. Produced via immunoSEQ multiplex PCR; TCRdb's table is partial and in-frame only. Seen here are over 1.5 million clones, 95% to 99% observed once, and the top ten hold about 0.45%. The source of the sample is a study of shared clonotypes between healthy human individuals. The V gene's germline CDR1 is MDHEN and CDR2 SYDVKM. J was trimmed by 2 bases and V by 5 bases; bases with no gene match: 7. The CDR3 has 15 residues. A CD45RA-negative memory subset and a CD45RA+ naive subset were separated from the CD4+ cells. Findings and caveats of the study: For naive CD4 cells, roughly 5.5% of clonotypes were shared across a handful of donors. Clonotype sharing among donors was expected to depend on sequencing depth. Generation probabilities were higher for clonotypes shared across all four sorted-subset donors than for unshared ones.

The source is a man aged 25-45 years in good health. Specimen: naive CD4+ T cells sorted from blood. Subset here: CD45RA+ positively selected. The rearrangement uses TRBV28 and TRBJ2-7, with 9 bases aligning to TRBD1. As DNA, the CDR3 is TGTGCCAGCAGTCCGGGACAGGGAGTTCCCTACGAGCAGTACTTC. Translation: CASSPGQGVPYEQYF.